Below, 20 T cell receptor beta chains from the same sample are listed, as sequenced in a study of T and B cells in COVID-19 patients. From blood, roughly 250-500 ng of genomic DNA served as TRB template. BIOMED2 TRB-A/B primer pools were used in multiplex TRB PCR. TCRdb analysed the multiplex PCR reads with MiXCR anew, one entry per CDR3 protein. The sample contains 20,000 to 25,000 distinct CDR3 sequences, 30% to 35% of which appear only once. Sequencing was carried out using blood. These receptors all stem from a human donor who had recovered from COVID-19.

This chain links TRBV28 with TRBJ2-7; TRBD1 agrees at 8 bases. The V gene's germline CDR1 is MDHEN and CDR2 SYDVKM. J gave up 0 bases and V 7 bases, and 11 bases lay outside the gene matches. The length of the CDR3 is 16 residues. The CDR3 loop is CASKSPGTGFSYEQYF. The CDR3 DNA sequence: TGTGCCAGCAAATCCCCCGGGACAGGTTTCTCCTACGAGCAGTACTTC.

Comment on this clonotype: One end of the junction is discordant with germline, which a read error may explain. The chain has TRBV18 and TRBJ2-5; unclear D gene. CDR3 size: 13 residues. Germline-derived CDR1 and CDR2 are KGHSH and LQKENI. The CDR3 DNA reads TGTGCCAGATCACCTGGAACACAAGAGACCCAGTACTTC. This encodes CARSPGTQETQYF.

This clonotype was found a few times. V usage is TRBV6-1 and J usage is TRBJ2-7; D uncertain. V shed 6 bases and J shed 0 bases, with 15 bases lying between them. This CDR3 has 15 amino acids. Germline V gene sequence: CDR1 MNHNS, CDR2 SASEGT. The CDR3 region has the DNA TGTGCCAGCAGGCCTTCCCCGGGTAACTCCTACGAGCAGTACTTC. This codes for CASRPSPGNSYEQYF.

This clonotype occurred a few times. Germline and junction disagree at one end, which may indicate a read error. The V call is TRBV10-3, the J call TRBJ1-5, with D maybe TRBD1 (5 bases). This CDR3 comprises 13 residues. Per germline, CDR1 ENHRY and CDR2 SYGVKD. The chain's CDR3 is CASLGGTNQPQHF. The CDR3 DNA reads TGCGCCAGCCTCGGGGGGACCAATCAGCCCCAGCATTTT.

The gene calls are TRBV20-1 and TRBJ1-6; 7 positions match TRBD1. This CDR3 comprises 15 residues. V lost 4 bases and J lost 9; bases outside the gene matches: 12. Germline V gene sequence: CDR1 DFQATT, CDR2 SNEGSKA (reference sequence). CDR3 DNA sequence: TGCAGTGCTAACGACCGACAGGGAACAAGTTCACCCCTCCACTTT. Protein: CSANDRQGTSSPLHF.

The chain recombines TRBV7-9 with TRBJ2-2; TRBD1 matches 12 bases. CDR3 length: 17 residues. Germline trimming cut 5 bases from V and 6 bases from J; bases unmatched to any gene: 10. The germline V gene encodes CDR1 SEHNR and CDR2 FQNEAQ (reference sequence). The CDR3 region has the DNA TGTGCCAGCAGCCGAAACACGGGGACAGGGGGCTCCGGGGAGCTGTTTTTT. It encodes CASSRNTGTGGSGELFF.

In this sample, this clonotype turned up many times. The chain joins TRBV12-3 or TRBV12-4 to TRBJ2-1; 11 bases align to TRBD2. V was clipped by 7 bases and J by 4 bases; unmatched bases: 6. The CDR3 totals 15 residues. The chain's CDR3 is CASTELAGEYNEQFF. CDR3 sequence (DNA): TGTGCCAGCACCGAACTAGCGGGGGAATACAATGAGCAGTTCTTC.

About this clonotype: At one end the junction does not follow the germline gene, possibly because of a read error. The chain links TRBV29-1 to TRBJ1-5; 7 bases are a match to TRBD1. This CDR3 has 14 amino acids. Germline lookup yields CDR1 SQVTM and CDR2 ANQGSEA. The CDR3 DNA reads TGCAGCGCCTCGACAGGGATTAGCAATCAGCACCAGCATTTT. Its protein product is CSASTGISNQHQHF. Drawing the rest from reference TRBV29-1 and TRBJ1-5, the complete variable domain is SAVISQKPSRDICQRGTSLTIQCQVDSQVTMMFWYRQQPGQSLTLIATANQGSEATYESGFVIDKFPISRPNLTFSTLTVSNMSPEDSSIYLCSASTGISNQHQHFGDGTRLSIL.

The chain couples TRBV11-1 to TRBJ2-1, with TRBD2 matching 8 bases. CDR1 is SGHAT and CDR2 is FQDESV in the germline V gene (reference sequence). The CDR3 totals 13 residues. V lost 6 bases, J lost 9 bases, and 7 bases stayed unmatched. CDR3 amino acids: CASRGLERFEQFF. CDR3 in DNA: TGTGCCAGCAGGGGACTAGAGCGCTTTGAGCAGTTCTTC.

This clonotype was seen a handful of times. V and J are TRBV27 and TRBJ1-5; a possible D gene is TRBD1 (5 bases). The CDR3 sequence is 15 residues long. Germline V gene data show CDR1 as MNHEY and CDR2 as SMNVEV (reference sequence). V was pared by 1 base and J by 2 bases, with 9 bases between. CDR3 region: CASSLWGVGNQPQHF. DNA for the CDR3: TGTGCCAGCAGTTTATGGGGGGTAGGCAATCAGCCCCAGCATTTT.

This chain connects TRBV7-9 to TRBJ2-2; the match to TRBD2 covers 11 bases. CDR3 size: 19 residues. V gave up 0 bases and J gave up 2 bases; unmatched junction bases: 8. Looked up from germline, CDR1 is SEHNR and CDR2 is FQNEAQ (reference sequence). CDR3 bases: TGTGCCAGCAGCTTAGCGAATCTAGCGGGGGGTCGAAACACCGGGGAGCTGTTTTTT. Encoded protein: CASSLANLAGGRNTGELFF.

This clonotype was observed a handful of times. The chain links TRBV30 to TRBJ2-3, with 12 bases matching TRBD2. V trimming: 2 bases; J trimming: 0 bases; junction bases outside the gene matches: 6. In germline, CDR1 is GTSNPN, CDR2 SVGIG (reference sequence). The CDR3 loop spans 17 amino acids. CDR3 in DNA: TGTGCCTGGAGTCGGGCTAGCGGGGGGGCTAGCACAGATACGCAGTATTTT. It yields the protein CAWSRASGGASTDTQYF.

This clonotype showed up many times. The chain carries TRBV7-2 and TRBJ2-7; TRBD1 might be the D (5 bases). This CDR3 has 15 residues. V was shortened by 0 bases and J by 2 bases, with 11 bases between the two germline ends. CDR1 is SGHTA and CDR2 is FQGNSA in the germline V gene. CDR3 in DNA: TGTGCCAGCAGCTTAGCGGGTAGACAGCCCTACGAGCAGTACTTC. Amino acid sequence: CASSLAGRQPYEQYF.

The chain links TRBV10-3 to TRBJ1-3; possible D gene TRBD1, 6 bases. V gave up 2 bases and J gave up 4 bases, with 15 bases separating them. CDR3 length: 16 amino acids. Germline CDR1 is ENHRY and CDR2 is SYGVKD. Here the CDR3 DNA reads TGTGCCATCAGTGAGATTGGCCAGGGGTTAGGAAACACCATATATTTT. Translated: CAISEIGQGLGNTIYF.

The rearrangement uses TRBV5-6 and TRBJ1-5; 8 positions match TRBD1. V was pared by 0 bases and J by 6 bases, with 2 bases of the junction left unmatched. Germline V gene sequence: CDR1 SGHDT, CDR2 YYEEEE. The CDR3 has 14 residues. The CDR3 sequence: CASSLAGGGQPQHF. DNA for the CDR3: TGTGCCAGCAGCTTGGCAGGGGGCGGTCAGCCCCAGCATTTT.

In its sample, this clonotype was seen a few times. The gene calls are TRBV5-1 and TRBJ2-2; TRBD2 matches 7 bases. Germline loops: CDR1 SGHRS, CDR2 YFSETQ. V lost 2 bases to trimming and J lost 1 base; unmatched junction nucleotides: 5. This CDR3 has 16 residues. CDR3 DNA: TGCGCCAGCAGCTTCACAACGGGGGGGAACACCGGGGAGCTGTTTTTT. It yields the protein CASSFTTGGNTGELFF.

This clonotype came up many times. The CDR3 DNA reads TGTGCCAGTAGTAGCGGGACAGGAGCAAACTATGGCTACACCTTC. Translation gives CASSSGTGANYGYTF. The V call is TRBV19, the J call TRBJ1-2, with 8 bases aligning to TRBD1. Losses at the gene ends were 4 bases for V and 2 bases for J; bases not matched to a gene: 6. Germline V gene data show CDR1 as LNHDA and CDR2 as SQIVND (reference sequence). There are 15 residues in the CDR3.

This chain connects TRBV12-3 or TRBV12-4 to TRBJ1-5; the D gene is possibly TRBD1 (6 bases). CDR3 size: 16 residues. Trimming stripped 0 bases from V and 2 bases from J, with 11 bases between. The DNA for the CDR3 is TGTGCCAGCAGTTTAGCGGGGGGCAGGGGCAATCAGCCCCAGCATTTT. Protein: CASSLAGGRGNQPQHF.

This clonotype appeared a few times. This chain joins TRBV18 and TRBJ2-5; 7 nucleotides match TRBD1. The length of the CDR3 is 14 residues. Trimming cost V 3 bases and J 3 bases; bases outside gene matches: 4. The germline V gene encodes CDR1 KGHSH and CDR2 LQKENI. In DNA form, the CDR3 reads TGTGCCAGCTCACCGACAGGGACAGAAGAGACCCAGTACTTC. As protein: CASSPTGTEETQYF.

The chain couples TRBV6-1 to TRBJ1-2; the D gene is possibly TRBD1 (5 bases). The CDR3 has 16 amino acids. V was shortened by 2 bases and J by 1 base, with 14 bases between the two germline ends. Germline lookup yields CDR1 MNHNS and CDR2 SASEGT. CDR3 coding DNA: TGTGCCAGCAGTGAATTTAGGACACAGATTAACTATGGCTACACCTTC. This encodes CASSEFRTQINYGYTF.